What follows are 27 T cell receptor beta chains derived from one specimen sequenced in a study of T-cell memory formation after mild COVID-19. TCRdb itself ran the 5' RACE reads through MiXCR, one entry per CDR3 protein. The data contain hundreds of thousands of distinct CDR3 sequences, around a quarter of them singletons. The sample consisted of PBMCs or a T cell subset sorted from them (not recorded which). Receptors originate from an adult woman who had mild COVID-19 (a few samples of this study predate the infection). Cell type and time point are not known.

This clonotype turned up a few times. The V and J genes are TRBV23-1 and TRBJ2-2; TRBD1 is a possible D gene (6 bases). TRBV23-1 is known as an ORF, though its function is uncertain. Trimming cost V 1 base and J 0 bases, with 9 bases left between them. The CDR3 extends over 16 amino acids. CDR3 nucleotides: TGCGCCAGCAGTCAATACAGGACAGCGAACACCGGGGAGCTGTTTTTT. This gives the protein CASSQYRTANTGELFF.

A single count supports this clonotype. The rearrangement uses TRBV6-4 and TRBJ2-1, with D perhaps TRBD2 (6 bases). The CDR3 is 13 residues long. Trimming cost V 2 bases and J 5 bases, with 7 bases left between them. Germline loops: CDR1 MRHNA, CDR2 SNTAGT. The CDR3: CASSDRRDNEQFF. The CDR3 nucleotides are TGTGCCAGCAGTGACCGGAGGGACAATGAGCAGTTCTTC.

This clonotype was found once. The CDR3 DNA reads as TGCGCCAGCAGCTGGGTGGGGAAGGGGAACACTGAAGCTTTCTTT. Translation gives CASSWVGKGNTEAFF. The rearrangement links TRBV5-1 to TRBJ1-1; no reliable D call. Germline V lookup: CDR1 SGHRS, CDR2 YFSETQ. V was pared by 3 bases and J by 1 base, with 13 bases between. The CDR3 totals 15 residues.

In this sample, this clonotype turned up a few times. The chain carries TRBV6-6 and TRBJ1-6; a weak D match, TRBD1 (5 bases). This CDR3 is built from 16 residues. CDR1 MNHNY and CDR2 SVGAGI come from the germline V gene (reference sequence). V gave up 7 bases and J gave up 4 bases, with 17 bases separating them. The CDR3 DNA follows: TGTGCCAGCACCTACGAAGGTGGACATTATAATTCACCCCTCCACTTT. This encodes CASTYEGGHYNSPLHF.

This rearrangement joins TRBV2 to TRBJ2-2; possibly TRBD1 for D (5 bases). The CDR3 consists of 14 residues. Germline CDR1 SNHLY, CDR2 FYNNEI. Deletions cut 10 bases from V and 4 bases from J, with 16 bases between. The CDR3 sequence: CATTGASGTGELFF. The CDR3 DNA reads as TGTGCCACCACAGGAGCCTCGGGCACCGGGGAGCTGTTTTTT.

This clonotype appeared a few times. V usage is TRBV6-2 or TRBV6-3 and J usage is TRBJ2-7, with 9 bases lining up with TRBD1. CDR1 and CDR2 (germline): MNHEY, SVGEGT. V trimming: 5 bases; J trimming: 1 base; junction bases outside the gene matches: 9. This CDR3 spans 16 amino acids. The CDR3 nucleotides read TGTGCCAGCAGTCACCAAACAGGGGGCGCTTCCTACGAGCAGTACTTC. The encoded protein is CASSHQTGGASYEQYF.

The sample holds a few counts of this clonotype. This chain uses TRBV19 with TRBJ1-1, with TRBD1 matching 8 bases. The germline gives CDR1 LNHDA, CDR2 SQIVND (reference sequence). The V segment lost 6 bases and the J segment 4 bases; nucleotides outside the gene matches: 10. The CDR3 has 15 amino acids. DNA of the CDR3: TGTGCCAGTAGCAAGTCGACACAGGGGGTCACTGAAGCTTTCTTT. Its translation is CASSKSTQGVTEAFF.

This clonotype has only a few counts. The chain combines TRBV5-5 with TRBJ2-2, with 7 bases matching TRBD1. Germline trimming cut 1 base from V and 4 bases from J; bases unmatched to any gene: 7. The CDR3 runs 16 residues. CDR1 is SGHKS, CDR2 YYEKEE, per germline (reference sequence). In DNA, the CDR3 is TGTGCCAGCAGCTTGTTAACCGGGACAGTCACCGGGGAGCTGTTTTTT. This sequence encodes CASSLLTGTVTGELFF. The full variable domain, completed using reference TRBV5-5 and TRBJ2-2, is DAGVTQSPTHLIKTRGQQVTLRCSPISGHKSVSWYQQVLGQGPQFIFQYYEKEERGRGNFPDRFSARQFPNYSSELNVNALLLGDSALYLCASSLLTGTVTGELFFGEGSRLTVL.

This chain connects TRBV5-1 to TRBJ2-3; D perhaps matches TRBD2 (6 bases). Trimming cost V 0 bases and J 6 bases, with 11 bases left between them. Looked up from germline, CDR1 is SGHRS and CDR2 is YFSETQ. The length of the CDR3 is 14 residues. CDR3 sequence (DNA): TGCGCCAGCAGCTTGGTCGGGGGTGTGGATACGCAGTATTTT. Residues: CASSLVGGVDTQYF.

The J gene is TRBJ1-1, the V gene TRBV7-9; no definite D call. CDR1 SEHNR and CDR2 FQNEAQ come from the germline V gene (reference sequence). The CDR3 has 14 residues. Trimming shortened V by 5 bases and J by 1 base, and 11 bases separated the two germline ends. The chain's CDR3 is CASSQKTANTEAFF. The CDR3 region has the DNA TGTGCCAGCAGCCAGAAGACGGCGAACACTGAAGCTTTCTTT.

J is TRBJ1-6 and V is TRBV5-1; 8 bases align to TRBD1. The CDR3 is made up of 15 amino acids. V lost 4 bases and J lost 11; bases outside the gene matches: 11. Germline CDR1 is SGHRS and CDR2 is YFSETQ. CDR3: CASSAEQGGFAPLHF. CDR3 nucleotide sequence: TGCGCCAGCAGCGCTGAACAGGGGGGATTCGCACCCCTCCACTTT.

This clonotype was observed a handful of times. The chain uses TRBV3-1 and TRBJ2-7; D tentatively reads TRBD1 or TRBD2 (5 bases each). The germline V gene encodes CDR1 LGHDT and CDR2 YNNKEL (reference sequence). V gave up 0 bases and J gave up 1 base, with 22 bases separating them. The CDR3 totals 19 residues. The CDR3 here is CASSQERGRAGLLSYEQYF. CDR3 nucleotides: TGTGCCAGCAGCCAAGAGAGGGGAAGGGCAGGCCTTTTATCCTACGAGCAGTACTTC.

This clonotype has a single count. The chain links TRBV7-8 to TRBJ1-1; tentative D call: TRBD1 (5 bases). Trimming cost V 5 bases and J 0 bases, with 22 bases left between them. From germline, CDR1 is SGHVS and CDR2 FQNEAQ. This CDR3 is 18 amino acids long. The CDR3, as DNA: TGTGCCAGCAGCCCGTTTCACAGGTCCGGGGGGATGAACACTGAAGCTTTCTTT. This encodes CASSPFHRSGGMNTEAFF.

In this sample, this clonotype turned up a few times. V gene TRBV15 combines with J gene TRBJ2-7; possibly TRBD1 or TRBD2 for D (5 bases each). Trimming stripped 1 base from V and 3 bases from J, with 7 bases between. The CDR3 consists of 13 residues. Germline loops: CDR1 LNHNV, CDR2 YYDKDF (reference sequence). The DNA for the CDR3 is TGTGCCACCAGCAGAGGGGACCTCTACGAGCAGTACTTC. This gives the protein CATSRGDLYEQYF.

The V and J genes are TRBV15 and TRBJ1-5; D is unclear. The CDR3 extends over 15 amino acids. V shed 0 bases and J shed 6 bases, with 12 bases lying between them. Germline V gene lookup returns CDR1 LNHNV and CDR2 YYDKDF (reference sequence). CDR3 sequence (DNA): TGTGCCACCAGCAGAGATCCCCGGGTTACTCAGCCCCAGCATTTT. Amino acids: CATSRDPRVTQPQHF.

This clonotype has a handful of counts. The chain carries TRBV20-1 and TRBJ1-1; D unclear. V was pared by 3 bases and J by 0 bases, with 14 bases between. Germline CDR1 is DFQATT and CDR2 is SNEGSKA (reference sequence). The CDR3 sequence is 15 residues long. The chain's CDR3 is CSARISGVLNTEAFF. DNA of the CDR3: TGCAGTGCTAGGATATCGGGAGTACTGAACACTGAAGCTTTCTTT.

This clonotype was seen a handful of times. The chain links TRBV5-1 to TRBJ2-5, with 7 bases matching TRBD2. Germline-derived CDR1 and CDR2 are SGHRS and YFSETQ. Germline trimming cut 4 bases from V and 7 bases from J; bases unmatched to any gene: 10. This CDR3 is 14 amino acids long. CDR3 amino acids: CASSETTTGGTQYF. CDR3 coding DNA: TGCGCCAGCAGCGAAACGACGACGGGAGGGACCCAGTACTTC.

The chain recombines TRBV12-3 or TRBV12-4 with TRBJ2-4; D is perhaps TRBD2 (6 bases). Trimming took off 2 bases at V and 2 bases at J, with 7 bases between the two ends. The CDR3 runs 14 residues. The CDR3 DNA reads TGTGCCAGCAGTTTAAGGGACTCCAAAAACATTCAGTACTTC. It translates to CASSLRDSKNIQYF.

This clonotype was counted between two and nine times. One end of the junction does not line up with germline, which may come from a read error. The rearrangement links TRBV29-1 to TRBJ2-5, with TRBD1 matching 7 bases. This CDR3 comprises 15 residues. Germline V CDR1 and CDR2: SQVTM, ANQGSEA. The CDR3 nucleotides read TGCAGCGTCGAAGGGGGCGTGAACTGGGGGGAGACCCAGTACTTC. This translates into CSVEGGVNWGETQYF.

This clonotype was recorded a few times. The V and J genes are TRBV5-6 and TRBJ1-5; no definite D call. The CDR3 covers 14 residues. Per the germline V gene, CDR1 is SGHDT and CDR2 is YYEEEE. With 0 bases removed from V and 7 bases from J, the gap between germline ends came to 11 bases. CDR3 protein: CASSLGRSGQPQHF. DNA of the CDR3: TGTGCCAGCAGCTTGGGGAGGTCGGGACAGCCCCAGCATTTT.

This clonotype turned up a few times. V is TRBV5-1 and J is TRBJ2-5; 7 bases align to TRBD1. The germline gives CDR1 SGHRS, CDR2 YFSETQ. The CDR3 is 15 residues long. V was pared by 5 bases and J by 0 bases, with 7 bases of the junction left unmatched. In nucleotides, the CDR3 is TGCGCCAGCAGATACAGGGGCGAGTACCAAGAGACCCAGTACTTC. Translating it yields CASRYRGEYQETQYF. Full variable domain (remainder filled in from reference TRBV5-1 and TRBJ2-5): KAGVTQTPRYLIKTRGQQVTLSCSPISGHRSVSWYQQTPGQGLQFLFEYFSETQRNKGNFPGRFSGRQFSNSRSEMNVSTLELGDSALYLCASRYRGEYQETQYFGPGTRLLVL.

This clonotype was picked up a small number of times. The V and J genes are TRBV20-1 and TRBJ2-1; TRBD1 matches 7 bases. The CDR3 is made up of 14 amino acids. Trimming took 0 bases from V and 11 from J; bases not matched to a gene: 10. Germline V gene sequence: CDR1 DFQATT, CDR2 SNEGSKA (reference sequence). The CDR3 here is CSARDLVTGKKQFF. Written as DNA, the CDR3 is TGCAGTGCTAGAGATTTGGTGACAGGGAAAAAGCAGTTCTTC.

This clonotype has a handful of counts. This chain connects TRBV19 to TRBJ2-7, with 10 bases identical to TRBD1. Trimming took 3 bases from V and 5 from J; bases not matched to a gene: 7. CDR3 size: 15 residues. Germline assignment: CDR1 LNHDA and CDR2 SQIVND (reference sequence). The CDR3 sequence: CASSIFPGQGNEQYF. The DNA for the CDR3 is TGTGCCAGTAGTATTTTCCCGGGACAGGGGAACGAGCAGTACTTC.

This clonotype appeared a few times. The rearrangement joins TRBV4-1 to TRBJ2-3; D is undetermined. Germline V gene data show CDR1 as MGHRA and CDR2 as YSYEKL. V dropped 4 bases and J dropped 2 bases, with 7 bases sitting between them. The CDR3 is made up of 13 amino acids. The CDR3 region has the DNA TGCGCCAGCAGCCCCGAAATCACAGATACGCAGTATTTT. Its translation: CASSPEITDTQYF.

DNA for the CDR3: TGTGCCACCAGTGAGCCAACGGGACAGGGCAAGCAGTACTTC. Protein product: CATSEPTGQGKQYF. V gene TRBV24-1 combines with J gene TRBJ2-7; TRBD1 aligns across 9 bases. The germline gives CDR1 KGHDR, CDR2 SFDVKD. The CDR3 sequence is 14 residues long. The V gene end was trimmed by 4 bases and the J gene end by 8 bases; junction bases not matched to a gene: 8.

This clonotype was counted a few times. It is unclear where the CDR3 begins or ends on the DNA, so no DNA is shown, and the CDR3 is as TCRdb lists it. J is TRBJ2-3 and V is TRBV12-3 or TRBV12-4; the DNA was not used to check the table's D call, TRBD1. Ends included, the CDR3 has 15 residues. CDR3 residues: CASSFGAGFTDTQYF.

This clonotype was detected a few times. This chain joins TRBV20-1 and TRBJ1-1, with TRBD1 identical over 7 bases. CDR3 length equals 14 residues. J lost 2 bases, V lost 2 bases, and 5 bases had no gene match. In germline, CDR1 is DFQATT, CDR2 SNEGSKA (reference sequence). For the CDR3, the DNA is TGCAGTGCTAGACCCGGGACAGTTAACACTGAAGCTTTCTTT. It encodes CSARPGTVNTEAFF.